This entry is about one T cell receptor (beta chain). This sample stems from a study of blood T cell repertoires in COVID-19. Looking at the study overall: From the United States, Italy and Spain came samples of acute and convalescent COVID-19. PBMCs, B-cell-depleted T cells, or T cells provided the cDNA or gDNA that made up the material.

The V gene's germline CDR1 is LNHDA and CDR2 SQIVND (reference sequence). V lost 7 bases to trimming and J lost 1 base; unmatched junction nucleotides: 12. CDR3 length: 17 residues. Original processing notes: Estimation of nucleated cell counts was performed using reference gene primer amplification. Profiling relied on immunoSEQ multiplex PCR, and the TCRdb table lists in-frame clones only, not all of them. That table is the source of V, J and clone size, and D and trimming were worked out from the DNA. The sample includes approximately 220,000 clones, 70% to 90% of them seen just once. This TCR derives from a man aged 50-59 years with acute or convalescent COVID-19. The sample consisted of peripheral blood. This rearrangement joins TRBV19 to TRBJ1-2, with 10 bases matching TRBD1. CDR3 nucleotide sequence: TGTGCCAGTAACCTCCGGGACAGGGGTGTAGGTAACTATGGCTACACCTTC. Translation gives CASNLRDRGVGNYGYTF. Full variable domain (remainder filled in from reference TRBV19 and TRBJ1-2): DGGITQSPKYLFRKEGQNVTLSCEQNLNHDAMYWYRQDPGQGLRLIYYSQIVNDFQKGDIAEGYSVSREKKESFPLTVTSAQKNPTAFYLCASNLRDRGVGNYGYTFGSGTRLTVV.